The 26 T cell receptor beta chains below all came from one sample that was sequenced in a study of technical replicates of blood from several donors. TCRdb's copy holds only in-frame clones and misses some; the assay was immunoSEQ multiplex PCR. Here the sample spans about 79,000 clones, about 90% being singletons. The specimen was T cells isolated from PBMCs. These TCRs come from a human donor in good health. Some clones in this sample may be carry-over from other donors' samples.

This chain links TRBV7-2 with TRBJ2-7; 10 positions match TRBD2. V was clipped by 5 bases and J by 2 bases; unmatched bases: 12. The CDR3 totals 17 residues. CDR1 and CDR2 from the germline V gene are SGHTA and FQGNSA. CDR3 DNA sequence: TGTGCCAGCAGCACAGGGACGGGGAGCGGGAGGGCCTACGAGCAGTACTTC. Amino acids: CASSTGTGSGRAYEQYF.

The chain employs TRBV29-1 and TRBJ1-1, with 7 bases matching TRBD1. Trimming removed 0 bases from V and 0 bases from J; junction bases left unmatched: 22. The CDR3 sequence is 21 residues long. The germline V gene encodes CDR1 SQVTM and CDR2 ANQGSEA. In DNA, the CDR3 is TGCAGCGTTGAAGATCCACTGCGTACGGGACAGCGACTAGGAATGAACACTGAAGCTTTCTTT. It codes for CSVEDPLRTGQRLGMNTEAFF.

The chain couples TRBV6-6 to TRBJ1-2; D not certain. CDR1 is MNHNY and CDR2 is SVGAGI in the germline V gene (reference sequence). Trimming took off 8 bases at V and 7 bases at J, with 8 bases between the two ends. This CDR3 has 10 amino acids. As DNA, the CDR3 is TGTGCCAGCCGGGGTAGTGGCTACACCTTC. Its protein is CASRGSGYTF.

The gene calls are TRBV6-4 and TRBJ2-2, with D perhaps matching TRBD1 (5 bases). Trimming removed 3 bases from V and 7 bases from J, with 12 bases in between. CDR3 length equals 14 residues. The germline CDR1 and CDR2 sequences are MRHNA and SNTAGT. The CDR3 bases are TGTGCCAGCAGTGATATACTCCAGGGCGGGGAGCTGTTTTTT. Encoded protein: CASSDILQGGELFF.

This clone was detected only a few times. The rearrangement joins TRBV25-1 to TRBJ1-1; D call uncertain. Germline values: CDR1 MGHDK, CDR2 SYGVNS. The CDR3 is 13 amino acids. V lost 6 bases to trimming and J lost 0 bases, with 8 bases between them. The CDR3 sequence is CASSLFMNTEAFF. The CDR3 bases are TGTGCCAGCAGCCTCTTTATGAACACTGAAGCTTTCTTT. Filled out from reference TRBV25-1 and TRBJ1-1, the complete variable domain reads EADIYQTPRYLVIGTGKKITLECSQTMGHDKMYWYQQDPGMELHLIHYSYGVNSTEKGDLSSESTVSRIRTEHFPLTLESARPSHTSQYLCASSLFMNTEAFFGQGTRLTVV.

This clone has just one count. The V and J genes are TRBV9 and TRBJ2-1; 8 nucleotides align to TRBD2. J gave up 2 bases and V 3 bases, and 7 bases lay outside the gene matches. The CDR3 runs to 16 residues. The germline gives CDR1 SGDLS, CDR2 YYNGEE. In DNA form, the CDR3 reads TGTGCCAGCAGCGCCGAACTAGCGGAGGCCTACAATGAGCAGTTCTTC. Its protein product is CASSAELAEAYNEQFF.

V and J are TRBV23-1 and TRBJ1-4; D not resolved. TRBV23-1 is labeled an ORF, and its function is uncertain. This CDR3 is 18 amino acids long. V was shortened by 0 bases and J by 5 bases, with 19 bases between the two germline ends. The CDR3: CASSQSEIRPSANEKLFF. In DNA form, the CDR3 reads TGCGCCAGCAGTCAATCAGAAATCCGACCGAGCGCGAATGAAAAACTGTTTTTT.

The chain links TRBV7-9 to TRBJ1-5; 10 nucleotides match TRBD1. Germline CDR1 SEHNR, CDR2 FQNEAQ (reference sequence). CDR3 size: 18 residues. Trimming removed 5 bases from V and 0 bases from J; junction bases left unmatched: 10. The CDR3 DNA reads as TGTGCCAGCAGCCGGACAGGGGGGAGCCTATATAGCAATCAGCCCCAGCATTTT. Residues: CASSRTGGSLYSNQPQHF.

As regards this clone: One junction end disagrees with the germline gene, perhaps due to a read error. The J gene is TRBJ1-2, the V gene TRBV27, with D possibly TRBD1 on 5 matching bases. The CDR3 covers 10 residues. From germline, CDR1 is MNHEY and CDR2 SMNVEV (reference sequence). This CDR3 is CASSSFRVPF. As DNA, the CDR3 is TGTGCCAGCAGTTCATTCAGGGTACCATTC.

This chain joins TRBV2 and TRBJ1-1, with 7 bases fitting TRBD1. J lost 3 bases, V lost 4 bases, and 11 bases had no gene match. The V gene's germline CDR1 is SNHLY and CDR2 FYNNEI. The CDR3 runs to 16 residues. CDR3 protein: CASSGGLDRVHTEAFF. CDR3 coding DNA: TGTGCCAGCAGTGGAGGCCTCGACAGGGTGCACACTGAAGCTTTCTTT.

This chain uses TRBV11-2 with TRBJ2-7; 12 nucleotides align to TRBD1. The CDR3 contains 16 residues. CDR1 is SGHAT, CDR2 FQNNGV, per germline. The J segment lost 4 bases and the V segment lost 4 bases, leaving 8 bases of the junction unmatched. The CDR3 region has the DNA TGTGCCAGCAGCTCACCGGGACAGGGGGCGATGTACGAGCAGTACTTC. Protein product: CASSSPGQGAMYEQYF.

This chain connects TRBV11-2 to TRBJ1-2; D not certain. Trimming pared 1 base from V and 5 bases from J, leaving 11 bases between. The CDR3 runs 14 residues. Germline values: CDR1 SGHAT, CDR2 FQNNGV. This CDR3 is CASSLGRRGYGYTF. Written as DNA, the CDR3 is TGTGCCAGCAGCTTAGGTCGGAGAGGTTATGGCTACACCTTC.

V usage is TRBV5-1 and J usage is TRBJ2-2, with TRBD1 matching 9 bases. V was pared by 4 bases and J by 5 bases, with 6 bases of the junction left unmatched. Germline V lookup: CDR1 SGHRS, CDR2 YFSETQ. CDR3 length: 15 residues. CDR3 region: CASSRPGTGTGELFF. CDR3 coding DNA: TGCGCCAGCAGCCGTCCCGGGACAGGGACCGGGGAGCTGTTTTTT.

V usage is TRBV5-4 and J usage is TRBJ2-2, with a possible D match to TRBD1 (5 bases). Trimming pared 4 bases from V and 1 base from J, leaving 11 bases between. This CDR3 contains 15 residues. The V gene's germline CDR1 is SGHNT and CDR2 YYREEE (reference sequence). CDR3 in amino acids: CASSGRGQNTGELFF. CDR3 coding DNA: TGTGCCAGCAGCGGCAGAGGACAGAACACCGGGGAGCTGTTTTTT.

The chain links TRBV5-4 to TRBJ2-3, with a tentative D call TRBD1 (6 bases). Trimming pared 4 bases from V and 1 base from J, leaving 10 bases between. Germline-derived CDR1 and CDR2 are SGHNT and YYREEE (reference sequence). The CDR3 extends over 14 amino acids. The CDR3 nucleotides read TGTGCCAGCAGCGTCAGGACAGGCACAGATACGCAGTATTTT. This translates into CASSVRTGTDTQYF.

The rearrangement links TRBV15 to TRBJ2-5, with 10 bases lining up with TRBD1. The J segment lost 5 bases and the V segment lost 3 bases, leaving 6 bases of the junction unmatched. There are 15 residues in the CDR3. The germline V gene has CDR1 LNHNV and CDR2 YYDKDF (reference sequence). For the CDR3, the DNA is TGTGCCACCAGCAGTGGACAGGGGGAGTGGGAGACCCAGTACTTC. This translates into CATSSGQGEWETQYF.

This chain links TRBV19 with TRBJ2-7, with TRBD2 identical over 8 bases. The CDR3 spans 14 residues. Per the germline V gene, CDR1 is LNHDA and CDR2 is SQIVND (reference sequence). V lost 5 bases, J lost 3 bases, and 6 bases stayed unmatched. In nucleotides, the CDR3 is TGTGCCAGTAGTCAAGCGGGAGATTACTACGAGCAGTACTTC. Residues: CASSQAGDYYEQYF.

V and J are TRBV5-1 and TRBJ1-5; D ambiguous. Germline loops: CDR1 SGHRS, CDR2 YFSETQ. V dropped 0 bases and J dropped 5 bases, with 6 bases sitting between them. This CDR3 has 13 residues. The CDR3, as DNA: TGCGCCAGCAGCTTGGCCGAGGATCAGCCCCAGCATTTT. This translates into CASSLAEDQPQHF.

V and J are TRBV28 and TRBJ2-1; a possible D gene is TRBD2 (5 bases). From germline, CDR1 is MDHEN and CDR2 SYDVKM. CDR3 length: 15 amino acids. V was trimmed by 7 bases and J by 0 bases, leaving 13 bases between them. Written as DNA, the CDR3 is TGTGCCAGCACCCGCGACGGAGGCTCCTACAATGAGCAGTTCTTC. It codes for CASTRDGGSYNEQFF.

The chain combines TRBV27 with TRBJ1-5; D call uncertain. V lost 1 base, J lost 3 bases, and 10 bases lay in between. Germline values: CDR1 MNHEY, CDR2 SMNVEV (reference sequence). The CDR3 covers 15 residues. The CDR3: CASSLYTGANQPQHF. The CDR3 bases are TGTGCCAGCAGTTTATATACCGGTGCCAATCAGCCCCAGCATTTT.

The chain couples TRBV19 to TRBJ2-1; TRBD2 might be the D (5 bases). CDR1 is LNHDA and CDR2 is SQIVND in the germline V gene (reference sequence). This CDR3 comprises 16 residues. V lost 5 bases and J lost 0, with 14 bases in between. CDR3 sequence: CASSPRGRISYNEQFF. The CDR3 nucleotides are TGTGCCAGTAGTCCTCGAGGGCGGATCTCCTACAATGAGCAGTTCTTC.

The chain couples TRBV2 to TRBJ2-1; 9 bases are a match to TRBD2. Per germline, CDR1 SNHLY and CDR2 FYNNEI. This CDR3 is built from 16 residues. The J segment lost 3 bases and the V segment lost 8 bases, leaving 11 bases of the junction unmatched. CDR3: CASYSGGTSFYNEQFF. The CDR3 bases are TGTGCCAGCTATTCAGGGGGGACTAGCTTCTACAATGAGCAGTTCTTC.

This clone was detected once. This chain links TRBV19 with TRBJ1-5; no firm D call. The CDR3 covers 15 residues. Trimming stripped 2 bases from V and 4 bases from J, with 12 bases between. Germline assignment: CDR1 LNHDA and CDR2 SQIVND (reference sequence). This CDR3 reads CASSIWAGNNQPQHF. The CDR3 nucleotides are TGTGCCAGTAGTATATGGGCGGGGAATAATCAGCCCCAGCATTTT.

This chain connects TRBV9 to TRBJ2-1; TRBD2 agrees at 8 bases. Germline CDR1 and CDR2: SGDLS and YYNGEE. The CDR3 is made up of 14 amino acids. Trimming cost V 0 bases and J 10 bases; bases outside gene matches: 6. As DNA, the CDR3 is TGTGCCAGCAGCGTAGGGACTAGCCGGCGGGAGCAGTTCTTC. Translation: CASSVGTSRREQFF.

The chain links TRBV20-1 to TRBJ2-3; D gene uncertain. The CDR3 is 11 residues long. Trimming pared 0 bases from V and 6 bases from J, leaving 4 bases between. Germline V gene lookup returns CDR1 DFQATT and CDR2 SNEGSKA (reference sequence). The CDR3 here is CSARERDTQYF. The CDR3 coding sequence is TGCAGTGCTAGAGAGCGGGATACGCAGTATTTT.

The chain employs TRBV27 and TRBJ1-2; tentative D call: TRBD1 (5 bases). V lost 3 bases and J 3 bases, leaving 8 bases between the germline ends. This CDR3 has 13 residues. Looked up from germline, CDR1 is MNHEY and CDR2 is SMNVEV (reference sequence). CDR3 sequence reads: CASSFTTDYGYTF. CDR3 DNA sequence: TGTGCCAGCAGTTTTACGACAGACTATGGCTACACCTTC.